The 9 T cell receptor beta chains below come from one sample, sequenced in a study of blood T cell repertoires in COVID-19 (TCRdb year 2020). Library preparation employed the immunoSEQ multiplex PCR assay. TCRdb carries this immuneACCESS record with in-frame sequences only. Its versions omit some clonotypes, under half of them owing to an unresolved V gene in the studies checked, with the rest unexplained. The sample profile shows over 200,000 clones; around 80% of them were found once. Of the sample, 8.2% is held by the ten largest clones. The sequencing input was peripheral blood. These receptors came from a woman aged 50 to 65 with acute or convalescent COVID-19.

The J gene is TRBJ1-5, the V gene TRBV5-5; 7 bases are a match to TRBD1. J was trimmed by 5 bases and V by 3 bases; bases with no gene match: 5. The length of the CDR3 is 14 residues. Germline V gives CDR1 SGHKS, CDR2 YYEKEE (reference sequence). Here the CDR3 DNA reads TGTGCCAGCAGCTCTCTCGACAGGGATCAGCCCCAGCATTTT. This translates into CASSSLDRDQPQHF. The variable domain in full, with the rest retrieved from reference TRBV5-5 and TRBJ1-5, is DAGVTQSPTHLIKTRGQQVTLRCSPISGHKSVSWYQQVLGQGPQFIFQYYEKEERGRGNFPDRFSARQFPNYSSELNVNALLLGDSALYLCASSSLDRDQPQHFGDGTRLSIL.

The rearrangement links TRBV30 to TRBJ1-5; 7 bases are a match to TRBD1. Germline values: CDR1 GTSNPN, CDR2 SVGIG (reference sequence). V was pared by 1 base and J by 5 bases, with 2 bases of the junction left unmatched. The CDR3 is made up of 13 amino acids. CDR3 DNA: TGTGCCTGGAGTGACAGGGGCTATCAGCCCCAGCATTTT. Its protein is CAWSDRGYQPQHF. The variable domain in full, with the rest retrieved from reference TRBV30 and TRBJ1-5, is SQTIHQWPATLVQPVGSPLSLECTVEGTSNPNLYWYRQAAGRGLQLLFYSVGIGQISSEVPQNLSASRPQDRQFILSSKKLLLSDSGFYLCAWSDRGYQPQHFGDGTRLSIL.

This sequence joins TRBV29-1 and TRBJ2-3; 12 bases line up with TRBD1. J was trimmed by 5 bases and V by 8 bases; bases with no gene match: 11. This CDR3 region has 15 residues. In germline, CDR1 is SQVTM, CDR2 ANQGSEA. CDR3 DNA: TGCAGCTCTAACTTGGGACAGGGGGCTGGAGATACGCAGTATTTT. Its protein is CSSNLGQGAGDTQYF.

The chain's CDR3 is CASRASGRRTDTQYF. The CDR3 coding sequence is TGTGCCAGCAGAGCTAGCGGGAGAAGGACAGATACGCAGTATTTT. V gene TRBV2 combines with J gene TRBJ2-3, with 10 bases fitting TRBD2. V lost 6 bases and J lost 3; bases outside the gene matches: 6. This CDR3 contains 15 residues. Germline V lookup: CDR1 SNHLY, CDR2 FYNNEI. Complete variable domain (other parts from reference TRBV2 and TRBJ2-3): EPEVTQTPSHQVTQMGQEVILRCVPISNHLYFYWYRQILGQKVEFLVSFYNNEISEKSEIFDDQFSVERPDGSNFTLKIRSTKLEDSAMYFCASRASGRRTDTQYFGPGTRLTVL.

This rearrangement joins TRBV13 to TRBJ2-7, with 7 bases that match TRBD2. The V segment lost 5 bases and the J segment 3 bases; nucleotides outside the gene matches: 7. Germline V gene lookup returns CDR1 PRHDT and CDR2 FYEKMQ (reference sequence). The CDR3 sequence is 14 residues long. As DNA, the CDR3 is TGTGCCAGCAGCGCCCGCGGGAGTCTCTACGAGCAGTACTTC. Encoded protein: CASSARGSLYEQYF.

This chain connects TRBV28 to TRBJ2-1; 10 bases agree with TRBD2. The CDR3 runs 14 residues. The germline gives CDR1 MDHEN, CDR2 SYDVKM. V was pared by 7 bases and J by 2 bases, with 2 bases of the junction left unmatched. The chain's CDR3 is CASKTSGTYNEQFF. The DNA of the CDR3 is TGTGCCAGCAAAACTAGCGGGACCTACAATGAGCAGTTCTTC.

CDR3 coding DNA: TGTGCCAGCAGCCGAGGACTAATCTACGAGCAGTACTTC. Amino acids: CASSRGLIYEQYF. The V and J genes are TRBV7-2 and TRBJ2-7; D perhaps matches TRBD2 (6 bases). Trimming pared 5 bases from V and 3 bases from J, leaving 11 bases between. Per germline, CDR1 SGHTA and CDR2 FQGNSA. The CDR3 totals 13 residues.

The chain recombines TRBV19 with TRBJ1-1; D is undetermined. The CDR3 is 18 residues long. V was cut by 9 bases and J by 0 bases, with 26 bases left in between. Germline V gene lookup returns CDR1 LNHDA and CDR2 SQIVND (reference sequence). The CDR3 sequence: CASRRRVSQATLNTEAFF. The CDR3 DNA sequence: TGTGCCAGCAGGCGGAGGGTGTCCCAGGCAACCCTGAACACTGAAGCTTTCTTT.

CDR3 protein: CASSASSGPYEQYF. In nucleotides, the CDR3 is TGTGCCAGCAGCGCCTCTAGCGGACCCTACGAGCAGTACTTC. The V gene is TRBV11-3, the J gene TRBJ2-7, with TRBD2 identical over 7 bases. This CDR3 region has 14 residues. The trim removed 5 bases at V and 2 bases at J, leaving 6 bases unmatched. Germline V gene lookup returns CDR1 SGHNT and CDR2 YENEEA.